This T cell receptor beta chain was found in a study of shared T cell receptors in the human thymus. TCRdb's table, derived via immunoSEQ multiplex PCR, lists solely in-frame clones and lacks some. The sample contains roughly 700,000 clones, approximately 87% of which appear only once. The V segment lost 1 base and the J segment 3 bases; nucleotides outside the gene matches: 17. The germline CDR1 and CDR2 sequences are SGHDN and FVKESK. The CDR3 consists of 21 residues. This sample also appeared in a second study, on human thymus T cells.

Sequencing input: thymocytes. This chain links TRBV14 with TRBJ2-1; the match to TRBD2 covers 11 bases. The source of this sequence is a boy younger than two with a congenital heart defect. The CDR3 bases are TGTGCCAGCAGCCAAGCTCGCCCGAGGATAGCGGGAGGGCCCGACTACAATGAGCAGTTCTTC. Residues: CASSQARPRIAGGPDYNEQFF.